This TCR beta chain comes out of a study of graft-versus-host responses after intestinal transplantation. Across the study: Isolated intestinal, liver-intestinal, or multivisceral transplants were what recipients had. Every transplant recipient was induced with anti-thymocyte globulin, then maintained on tacrolimus and steroids for 2 to 4 years.

Here immunoSEQ multiplex PCR was the method, and the copy in TCRdb shows in-frame clones only, minus some. The sample has tens of thousands of clones, under 90% seen once. Graft tissue was processed to release intraepithelial and lamina propria lymphocytes. Germline values: CDR1 MDHEN, CDR2 SYDVKM. Deletions cut 8 bases from V and 3 bases from J, with 13 bases between. The length of the CDR3 is 13 residues. Details on this clone: What it binds is not known.

Study outcomes and limitations: GvH clonotypes were identified within recipient marrow, with a subset emerging first in ileum or blood. Early after transplant, HvG clones declined as circulating GvH clones peaked.

The gene calls are TRBV28 and TRBJ1-2; D may be TRBD1 (6 bases). Sequences were derived from ileum tissue, sampled roughly 54 weeks after transplant. The source of this sequence is a human patient who received an intestinal transplant, so some T cells may come from the graft donor. As DNA, the CDR3 is TGTGCCAGCGGAATGACAGGACACTATGGCTACACCTTC. This translates into CASGMTGHYGYTF.